These 19 T cell receptor beta chains share one sample of origin, sequenced in a study of cytomegalovirus exposure and HLA in healthy donors. Amplification used 60 Vbeta primers and 13 Jbeta primers. Measured with immunoSEQ multiplex PCR; TCRdb has only the in-frame clones, and not every one. There are about 160,000 clones in the sample; about 81% occur only once, and around 0.91% lies in the top ten. The sequencing input was PBMCs. The source is a girl aged 2 to 9 in good health and CMV-seropositive.

The CDR3 loop reads CASSVGAGVYEQYF. The CDR3 DNA sequence: TGTGCCAGCAGCGTAGGGGCGGGAGTCTACGAGCAGTACTTC. The gene calls are TRBV9 and TRBJ2-7, with TRBD2 identical over 7 bases. Germline V lookup: CDR1 SGDLS, CDR2 YYNGEE. There are 14 residues in the CDR3. J was trimmed by 3 bases and V by 0 bases; bases with no gene match: 3.

The V gene is TRBV5-1, the J gene TRBJ2-3, with D possibly matching TRBD2 (6 bases). Germline CDR1 reads SGHRS; CDR2 reads YFSETQ. V was shortened by 7 bases and J by 6 bases, with 21 bases between the two germline ends. This CDR3 region has 15 residues. The CDR3 nucleotides read TGCGCCAGCGAACTCTACGGAGGGCAGTCTGATACGCAGTATTTT. Amino acids: CASELYGGQSDTQYF.

The chain couples TRBV30 to TRBJ2-2, with TRBD1 as a possible D gene (6 bases). V dropped 1 base and J dropped 2 bases, with 14 bases sitting between them. Germline values: CDR1 GTSNPN, CDR2 SVGIG (reference sequence). The CDR3 contains 16 residues. The CDR3 region is CAWSGPRTANTGELFF. CDR3 bases: TGTGCCTGGAGTGGCCCCAGGACAGCTAACACCGGGGAGCTGTTTTTT.

This chain connects TRBV28 to TRBJ2-5, with 14 bases lining up with TRBD2. V dropped 1 base and J dropped 2; count of bases not matched to a gene: 3. From germline, CDR1 is MDHEN and CDR2 SYDVKM. This CDR3 region has 17 residues. As DNA, the CDR3 is TGTGCCAGCAGTTTATATGGGACTAGCGGGGGTCAAGAGACCCAGTACTTC. This codes for CASSLYGTSGGQETQYF.

This chain connects TRBV4-1 to TRBJ1-1; perhaps TRBD1 as D (5 bases). The CDR3 runs to 15 residues. Germline lookup yields CDR1 MGHRA and CDR2 YSYEKL. Trimming left V 2 bases short and J 0 bases short, with 10 bases between. The CDR3 nucleotides are TGCGCCAGCAGCCAAACATTGACAGTGAACACTGAAGCTTTCTTT. Its translation is CASSQTLTVNTEAFF.

This clone was counted once. The chain joins TRBV5-1 to TRBJ2-5; a possible D gene is TRBD1 (5 bases). The CDR3 contains 15 residues. The V end lost 0 bases, the J end lost 5 bases, and 14 bases lay between the germline ends. The germline V gene encodes CDR1 SGHRS and CDR2 YFSETQ. The CDR3: CASSLEGRRGETQYF. As DNA, the CDR3 is TGCGCCAGCAGCTTGGAAGGCCGTAGGGGCGAGACCCAGTACTTC. Variable domain in full (rest from reference TRBV5-1 and TRBJ2-5): KAGVTQTPRYLIKTRGQQVTLSCSPISGHRSVSWYQQTPGQGLQFLFEYFSETQRNKGNFPGRFSGRQFSNSRSEMNVSTLELGDSALYLCASSLEGRRGETQYFGPGTRLLVL.

This chain links TRBV29-1 with TRBJ1-5; TRBD1 agrees at 7 bases. V lost 7 bases to trimming and J lost 4 bases; unmatched junction nucleotides: 7. Germline CDR1 reads SQVTM; CDR2 reads ANQGSEA. CDR3 length: 13 residues. CDR3 protein: CSAAGGKNQPQHF. The DNA for the CDR3 is TGCAGCGCGGCAGGGGGGAAAAATCAGCCCCAGCATTTT.

Many counts were recorded for this clone. The V and J genes are TRBV6-1 and TRBJ1-4, with a tentative D call TRBD1 (5 bases). Trimming pared 5 bases from V and 5 bases from J, leaving 12 bases between. The CDR3 has 14 residues. Germline CDR1 is MNHNS and CDR2 is SASEGT. The CDR3 here is CASSPGNMNEKLFF. The CDR3 nucleotides read TGTGCCAGCAGTCCAGGGAATATGAATGAAAAACTGTTTTTT.

The chain has TRBV4-1 and TRBJ1-6; 8 positions agree with TRBD1. The CDR3 extends over 15 amino acids. CDR1 is MGHRA, CDR2 YSYEKL, per germline. Trimming at V came to 4 bases and at J to 7 bases, leaving 6 bases not matched to a gene. The CDR3 region is CASSPQGAWNSPLHF. For the CDR3, the DNA is TGCGCCAGCAGCCCTCAGGGGGCTTGGAATTCACCCCTCCACTTT.

The J gene is TRBJ1-1, the V gene TRBV7-2, with 7 bases lining up with TRBD1. Germline CDR1 is SGHTA and CDR2 is FQGNSA. There are 15 residues in the CDR3. V trimming: 7 bases; J trimming: 1 base; junction bases outside the gene matches: 9. The CDR3: CASTRGQPSNTEAFF. In nucleotides, the CDR3 is TGTGCCAGCACGCGGGGACAGCCGTCGAACACTGAAGCTTTCTTT.

The V and J genes are TRBV4-1 and TRBJ2-2, with 8 nucleotides matching TRBD2. Germline V gene lookup returns CDR1 MGHRA and CDR2 YSYEKL. V gave up 3 bases and J gave up 1 base; unmatched junction bases: 1. This CDR3 is 15 amino acids long. CDR3 residues: CASSHSGENTGELFF. CDR3 in DNA: TGCGCCAGCAGCCATAGCGGGGAGAACACCGGGGAGCTGTTTTTT.

This clone was counted between two and nine times. The chain couples TRBV30 to TRBJ1-5; no reliable D call. This CDR3 region has 13 residues. Germline values: CDR1 GTSNPN, CDR2 SVGIG (reference sequence). V was cut by 0 bases and J by 4 bases, with 7 bases left in between. CDR3: CAWSVRENQPQHF. CDR3 nucleotides: TGTGCCTGGAGTGTACGAGAGAATCAGCCCCAGCATTTT.

The chain combines TRBV30 with TRBJ2-1; 8 bases are a match to TRBD2. Germline V gene sequence: CDR1 GTSNPN, CDR2 SVGIG (reference sequence). With 0 bases clipped from V and 6 bases from J, the junction kept 13 bases outside the gene matches. The CDR3 runs 17 residues. The CDR3, as DNA: TGTGCCTGGAGTGTACGATTAGACGGGAGGGCCTTCAATGAGCAGTTCTTC. Translation gives CAWSVRLDGRAFNEQFF.

The J gene is TRBJ1-5, the V gene TRBV4-1; D is unresolved. This CDR3 has 14 amino acids. Trimming took off 2 bases at V and 0 bases at J, with 5 bases between the two ends. CDR1 MGHRA and CDR2 YSYEKL come from the germline V gene. The CDR3 DNA is TGCGCCAGCAGCCAAATTTATAGCAATCAGCCCCAGCATTTT. The encoded protein is CASSQIYSNQPQHF.

The rearrangement joins TRBV12-5 to TRBJ1-2; tentative D call: TRBD1 (5 bases). The ends were cut back, 5 bases at V and 5 bases at J, with 15 bases in the middle. The length of the CDR3 is 14 residues. In germline, CDR1 is LGHNT, CDR2 FRNRAP. The CDR3 here is CASGPGTGAYGYTF. The CDR3 coding sequence is TGTGCTAGTGGTCCCGGGACGGGAGCTTATGGCTACACCTTC. The full variable domain, in which reference TRBV12-5 and TRBJ1-2 provide the parts outside the CDR3, is DARVTQTPRHKVTEMGQEVTMRCQPILGHNTVFWYRQTMMQGLELLAYFRNRAPLDDSGMPKDRFSAEMPDATLATLKIQPSEPRDSAVYFCASGPGTGAYGYTFGSGTRLTVV.

V usage is TRBV9 and J usage is TRBJ1-1, with D possibly being TRBD1 (6 bases). Trimming left V 5 bases short and J 1 base short, with 12 bases between. The germline V gene encodes CDR1 SGDLS and CDR2 YYNGEE. CDR3 length: 14 amino acids. The CDR3 DNA reads as TGTGCCAGCAGTCTAGGGGGGGCGAACACTGAAGCTTTCTTT. Amino acids: CASSLGGANTEAFF.

This clone has only a few counts. The rearrangement uses TRBV5-4 and TRBJ1-1, with TRBD1 identical over 8 bases. This CDR3 comprises 15 residues. Germline lookup yields CDR1 SGHNT and CDR2 YYREEE (reference sequence). With V trimmed by 3 bases and J by 1 base, 5 bases remained unmatched. CDR3 amino acids: CASSWAGTGNTEAFF. CDR3 in DNA: TGTGCCAGCAGCTGGGCCGGGACAGGGAACACTGAAGCTTTCTTT.

The chain joins TRBV29-1 to TRBJ1-1, with D possibly TRBD1 on 5 matching bases. Germline V lookup: CDR1 SQVTM, CDR2 ANQGSEA. V lost 3 bases and J lost 2, with 13 bases in between. The CDR3 is 14 amino acids. CDR3 nucleotide sequence: TGCAGCGTTGAGGGCAGGGTAGGTAACACTGAAGCTTTCTTT. Translated, it gives CSVEGRVGNTEAFF. The full variable domain, completed using reference TRBV29-1 and TRBJ1-1, is SAVISQKPSRDICQRGTSLTIQCQVDSQVTMMFWYRQQPGQSLTLIATANQGSEATYESGFVIDKFPISRPNLTFSTLTVSNMSPEDSSIYLCSVEGRVGNTEAFFGQGTRLTVV.

The chain couples TRBV14 to TRBJ2-1, with a weak D call TRBD1 (6 bases). Looked up from germline, CDR1 is SGHDN and CDR2 is FVKESK. The CDR3 covers 14 residues. Trimming pared 4 bases from V and 2 bases from J, leaving 9 bases between. In DNA form, the CDR3 reads TGTGCCAGCAGCCCACAGGGTCCCTACAATGAGCAGTTCTTC. Amino acid sequence: CASSPQGPYNEQFF.